The next 5 T cell receptor beta chains were all read from a single sample in a study of T cells expressing NK-cell markers. Using the 5' RACE reads, TCRdb records one entry per CDR3 protein without DNA. This sample's table has some 150,000 distinct CDR3 sequences. Sequenced material: blood T cells: a sorted CD56 or NKG2C T cell subset, CD4+ or CD8+ T cells, or bulk PBMC T cells (not recorded which). The receptors originated from a man aged 18 to 30 in good health.

The gene calls are TRBV12-3 or TRBV12-4 and TRBJ2-1; TCRdb calls TRBD1, which cannot be checked without DNA. The CDR3 totals 12 residues. CDR3 residues: CATTQAYNEQFF.

The chain employs TRBV29-1 and TRBJ2-1; without DNA, the TCRdb call of TRBD1 cannot be checked. From germline, CDR1 is SQVTM and CDR2 ANQGSEA. CDR3 size: 14 residues. The CDR3 sequence is CSVEGQGIHNEQFF.

The chain recombines TRBV6-1 with TRBJ2-5; TCRdb gives TRBD2 as the D gene, but with no DNA this cannot be confirmed. CDR1 is MNHNS and CDR2 is SASEGT in the germline V gene. The CDR3 is 17 residues long. CDR3 sequence reads: CASSEALSVAGGETQYF.

This rearrangement joins TRBV7-9 to TRBJ2-7. CDR3 length: 12 residues. Looked up from germline, CDR1 is SEHNR and CDR2 is FQNEAQ (reference sequence). The CDR3 sequence is CASRTDHYEQYF.

The chain has TRBV7-2 and TRBJ2-7. Germline CDR1 and CDR2: SGHTA and FQGNSA. The CDR3 contains 14 residues. CDR3 loop: CASSLAYPSYEQYF.